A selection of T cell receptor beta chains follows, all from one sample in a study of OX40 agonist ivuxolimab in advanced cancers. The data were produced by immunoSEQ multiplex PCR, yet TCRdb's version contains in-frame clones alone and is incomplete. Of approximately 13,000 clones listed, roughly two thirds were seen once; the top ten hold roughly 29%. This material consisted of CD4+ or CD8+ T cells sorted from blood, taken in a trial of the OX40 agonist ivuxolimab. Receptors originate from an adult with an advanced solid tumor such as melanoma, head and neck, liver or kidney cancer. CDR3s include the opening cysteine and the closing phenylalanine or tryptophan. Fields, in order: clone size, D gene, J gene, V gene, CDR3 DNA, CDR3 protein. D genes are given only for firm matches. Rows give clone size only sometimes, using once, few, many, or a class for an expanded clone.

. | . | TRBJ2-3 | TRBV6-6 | TGTGCCAGCAGTTACTTAAGCACAGATACGCAGTATTTT | CASSYLSTDTQYF
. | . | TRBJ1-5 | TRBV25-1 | TGTGCCAGCAGTCCTAGACAGGAGGCTGGGCCCCAGCATTTT | CASSPRQEAGPQHF
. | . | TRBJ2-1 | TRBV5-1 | TGCGCCAGCAGCTTGGAGTCGGGCAGGTACAATGAGCAGTTCTTC | CASSLESGRYNEQFF
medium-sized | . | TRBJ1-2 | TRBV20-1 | TGCAAGCCGGACTATGGCTACACCTTC | CKPDYGYTF
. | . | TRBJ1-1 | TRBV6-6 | TGTGCCAGTCGGAACACTGAAGCTTTCTTT | CASRNTEAFF
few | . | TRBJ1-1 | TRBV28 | TGTGCCAGCAGTCACGTCCGTGAAGCTTTCTTT | CASSHVREAFF
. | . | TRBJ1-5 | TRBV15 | TGTGCCACCAGCAGAGGGGGAGTCGGCAATCAGCCCCAGCATTTT | CATSRGGVGNQPQHF
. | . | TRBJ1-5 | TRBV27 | TGTGCCAGCAGTAGTTCCGTTCGCAATCAGCCCCAGCATTTT | CASSSSVRNQPQHF
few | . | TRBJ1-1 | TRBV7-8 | TGTGCCAGCAGCCCTCGGGGAGGCACTGAAGCTTTCTTT | CASSPRGGTEAFF
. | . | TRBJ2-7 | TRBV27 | TGTGCCAGCAGTTTAGGGGCAGGACCACTACAAGAGCAGTACTTC | CASSLGAGPLQEQYF
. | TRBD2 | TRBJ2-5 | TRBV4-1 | TGCGCCAGCAGCCAAGAGGGCGGGGGGGCCAGGGAGACCCAGTACTTC | CASSQEGGGARETQYF
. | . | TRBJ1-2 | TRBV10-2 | TGCGCCAGCAGCGAGACAAGGCCGGGCTCTATCTATGGCTACACCTTC | CASSETRPGSIYGYTF
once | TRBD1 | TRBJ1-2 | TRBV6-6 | TGTGCCAGCAGTTACGGACAGGGGGCTTTATATGGCTACACCTTC | CASSYGQGALYGYTF